This T cell receptor (beta chain) appears in the sequencing data of a study of cytomegalovirus exposure and HLA in healthy donors. Overall study findings and caveats: V segments that were indistinguishable, TRBV6-2 and TRBV6-3 among them, were omitted from analysis.

The PCR made use of 60 Vbeta and 13 Jbeta primers. The method was immunoSEQ multiplex PCR; TCRdb's version includes in-frame clones alone and lacks a portion of them. This table holds roughly 130,000 clones, roughly 78% found once. The CDR3 covers 16 residues. Germline loops: CDR1 MNHEY, CDR2 SVGAGI. V was cut by 2 bases and J by 2 bases, with 13 bases left in between. This clone was detected only once. Its target is unknown. Sequencing used PBMCs. The chain carries TRBV6-5 and TRBJ1-3, with D tentatively TRBD1 (6 bases). The source is a male donor in good health and CMV-seronegative. The CDR3 loop reads CASSYRQQGTGNTIYF. The CDR3 DNA follows: TGTGCCAGCAGTTACCGCCAACAGGGAACTGGAAACACCATATATTTT.